Shown below are 24 T cell receptor beta chains from a single sample sequenced in a study of patients and donors after allogeneic stem cell transplantation. TCRdb re-analysed the RT-PCR reads in MiXCR, keeping a single row per CDR3 protein. The data show approximately 160,000 distinct CDR3 sequences, roughly 30% seen once. Sequencing was performed on blood, either unsorted or a sorted T cell fraction (not recorded which). The origin of the receptors is a human donor who was either an allogeneic HSCT recipient or a stem cell or donor lymphocyte infusion donor (not recorded which). It is not recorded whose cells these are; they may come from a transplant donor.

This clonotype came up a few times. V is TRBV27 and J is TRBJ2-7, with unresolved D. Germline V lookup: CDR1 MNHEY, CDR2 SMNVEV (reference sequence). Trimming removed 5 bases at V and 2 bases at J, with 16 bases between. This CDR3 contains 15 residues. The CDR3 coding sequence is TGTGCCAGCAGTGCACCCCGAGGTTCCGCCTACGAGCAGTACTTC. This codes for CASSAPRGSAYEQYF.

The chain couples TRBV28 to TRBJ2-1, with D tentatively TRBD1 (5 bases). The germline CDR1 and CDR2 sequences are MDHEN and SYDVKM. V gave up 7 bases and J gave up 1 base, with 11 bases separating them. The CDR3 is 14 residues long. This chain's CDR3 is CASIPGPSYNEQFF. CDR3 nucleotide sequence: TGTGCCAGCATACCAGGGCCATCCTACAATGAGCAGTTCTTC. The entire variable domain, with the rest obtained from reference TRBV28 and TRBJ2-1, is as follows: DVKVTQSSRYLVKRTGEKVFLECVQDMDHENMFWYRQDPGLGLRLIYFSYDVKMKEKGDIPEGYSVSREKKERFSLILESASTNQTSMYLCASIPGPSYNEQFFGPGTRLTVL.

This clonotype was seen a few times. The rearrangement uses TRBV5-1 and TRBJ2-3; a weak D match, TRBD2 (6 bases). V lost 1 base and J lost 2, with 8 bases in between. The CDR3 is made up of 14 amino acids. The germline V gene encodes CDR1 SGHRS and CDR2 YFSETQ. CDR3 residues: CASSLTSNTDTQYF. The CDR3, as DNA: TGCGCCAGCAGCTTGACTAGCAACACAGATACGCAGTATTTT.

This clonotype was found a few times. The chain recombines TRBV20-1 with TRBJ2-2, with D tentatively TRBD1 or TRBD2 (5 bases each). The CDR3 extends over 14 amino acids. The V gene lost 2 bases and the J gene lost 1 base, with 8 bases spanning the gap. Germline V gene sequence: CDR1 DFQATT, CDR2 SNEGSKA (reference sequence). CDR3 in amino acids: CSARTGLNTGELFF. The CDR3 DNA reads as TGCAGTGCTAGAACAGGACTGAACACCGGGGAGCTGTTTTTT.

This clonotype was detected only a few times. The gene calls are TRBV11-3 and TRBJ1-5, with a weak D call TRBD1 (5 bases). In germline, CDR1 is SGHNT, CDR2 YENEEA. The CDR3 length is 14 residues. V dropped 6 bases and J dropped 5 bases, with 14 bases sitting between them. The DNA for the CDR3 is TGTGCCAGCAGGGTGAAGGGGCCCTATCAGCCCCAGCATTTT. Amino acid sequence: CASRVKGPYQPQHF. Full variable domain (rest looked up from reference TRBV11-3 and TRBJ1-5): EAGVVQSPRYKIIEKKQPVAFWCNPISGHNTLYWYLQNLGQGPELLIRYENEEAVDDSQLPKDRFSAERLKGVDSTLKIQPAELGDSAVYLCASRVKGPYQPQHFGDGTRLSIL.

This clonotype appeared many times. The V and J genes are TRBV7-2 and TRBJ1-6, with D unresolved. This CDR3 has 12 residues. CDR1 and CDR2 from the germline V gene are SGHTA and FQGNSA. Deletions cut 4 bases from V and 8 bases from J, with 6 bases between. The CDR3 spells CASSSNHSPLHF. The CDR3 nucleotides are TGTGCCAGCAGCTCGAACCATTCACCCCTCCACTTT.

The chain carries TRBV18 and TRBJ1-5; possible D gene TRBD1, 5 bases. Per the germline V gene, CDR1 is KGHSH and CDR2 is LQKENI. The CDR3 contains 15 residues. V was clipped by 2 bases and J by 2 bases, with 10 bases between them. The DNA for the CDR3 is TGTGCCAGCTCACCAGGGGGAAGGGGCAATCAGCCCCAGCATTTT. Its translation is CASSPGGRGNQPQHF.

This clonotype was detected many times. This chain joins TRBV5-1 and TRBJ1-1; perhaps TRBD1 as D (5 bases). This CDR3 spans 12 amino acids. The ends were cut back, 4 bases at V and 5 bases at J, with 9 bases in the middle. Looked up from germline, CDR1 is SGHRS and CDR2 is YFSETQ. CDR3 protein: CASSRGETEAFF. The CDR3 coding sequence is TGCGCCAGCAGCCGAGGGGAGACTGAAGCTTTCTTT.

This chain uses TRBV7-2 with TRBJ1-6; D not resolved. This CDR3 is 14 amino acids long. In germline, CDR1 is SGHTA, CDR2 FQGNSA. Trimming cost V 5 bases and J 5 bases, with 10 bases left between them. CDR3 in DNA: TGTGCCAGCAGCCCAAGACCTGATAATTCACCCCTCCACTTT. This translates into CASSPRPDNSPLHF.

The genes are TRBV12-3 or TRBV12-4 and TRBJ2-4; possible D gene TRBD2, 5 bases. The length of the CDR3 is 13 residues. Trimming removed 7 bases at V and 0 bases at J, with 7 bases between. The CDR3 sequence: CASTREAKNIQYF. The CDR3 DNA reads TGTGCCAGCACTCGGGAAGCCAAAAACATTCAGTACTTC.

This clonotype was seen only a few times. The genes are TRBV7-8 and TRBJ2-1, with 9 bases identical to TRBD2. V shed 6 bases, J shed 0 bases, and the junction held 9 bases outside the gene matches. This CDR3 has 17 amino acids. Looked up from germline, CDR1 is SGHVS and CDR2 is FQNEAQ. CDR3 in amino acids: CASRAGAGGSSYNEQFF. The CDR3 DNA reads as TGTGCCAGCAGGGCCGGAGCGGGAGGAAGCTCCTACAATGAGCAGTTCTTC.

As regards this clonotype: At one boundary the junction diverges from the germline segment, which might be a read error. The chain links TRBV7-7 to TRBJ1-1, with D perhaps TRBD1 (5 bases). Germline values: CDR1 SSHAT, CDR2 FNYEAQ (reference sequence). This CDR3 comprises 13 residues. CDR3: CASSPVGGTEAFF. CDR3 bases: TGTGCTAGCAGCCCAGTGGGGGGCACTGAAGCTTTCTTT.

With respect to this clonotype: A read error may explain this, as a much larger clone is one base away. The chain couples TRBV29-1 to TRBJ1-5, with D hard to call. This CDR3 region has 11 residues. From germline, CDR1 is SQVTM and CDR2 ANQGSEA. V was cut by 7 bases and J by 4 bases, with 8 bases left in between. The CDR3 DNA reads TGCAGCGACGCTCCGAATCAGCCCCAGCATTTT. It codes for CSDAPNQPQHF.

The V gene is TRBV4-3, the J gene TRBJ2-7; tentative D call: TRBD2 (5 bases). The CDR3 consists of 15 residues. V dropped 1 base and J dropped 4 bases, with 14 bases sitting between them. Germline V CDR1 and CDR2: LGHNA, YSLEER. The CDR3 loop reads CASSQGVANRYEQYF. In nucleotides, the CDR3 is TGCGCCAGCAGCCAAGGGGTAGCGAATAGATACGAGCAGTACTTC.

The chain joins TRBV27 to TRBJ2-6, with TRBD1 matching over 7 bases. Germline trimming cut 9 bases from V and 12 bases from J; bases unmatched to any gene: 8. From germline, CDR1 is MNHEY and CDR2 SMNVEV (reference sequence). The CDR3 spans 12 residues. The CDR3 protein is CASTRQGAVLTF. The DNA of the CDR3 is TGTGCCAGTACCCGACAGGGAGCCGTCCTGACTTTC.

The table lists this clonotype with a few counts. J is TRBJ2-2 and V is TRBV12-3 or TRBV12-4; D may be TRBD1 (6 bases). V dropped 4 bases and J dropped 1 base, with 7 bases sitting between them. The CDR3 sequence is 14 residues long. CDR3 amino acids: CASSSQGNTGELFF. The CDR3 coding sequence is TGTGCCAGCAGTTCACAGGGGAACACCGGGGAGCTGTTTTTT.

A few counts support this clonotype. The chain employs TRBV7-9 and TRBJ1-3, with D perhaps matching TRBD1 (6 bases). The CDR3 has 15 residues. CDR1 is SEHNR and CDR2 is FQNEAQ in the germline V gene (reference sequence). V gave up 3 bases and J gave up 4 bases, with 13 bases separating them. The CDR3 spells CASSLPTGRGNTIYF. DNA of the CDR3: TGTGCCAGCAGCTTGCCCACAGGGAGAGGAAACACCATATATTTT.

There are a few counts of this clonotype. The rearrangement links TRBV6-2 or TRBV6-3 to TRBJ1-1; no clear D gene. Germline V CDR1 and CDR2: MNHEY, SVGEGT. CDR3 length: 11 amino acids. Trimming pared 2 bases from V and 10 bases from J, leaving 8 bases between. The CDR3 DNA follows: TGTGCCAGCAGTTACGTTGGGCCAGCTTTCTTT. It encodes CASSYVGPAFF.

The rearrangement links TRBV27 to TRBJ2-5, with 9 bases identical to TRBD1. This CDR3 is built from 13 residues. Germline lookup yields CDR1 MNHEY and CDR2 SMNVEV (reference sequence). Trimming at V came to 6 bases and at J to 4 bases, leaving 3 bases not matched to a gene. CDR3 loop: CASSTDRGETQYF. CDR3 coding DNA: TGTGCCAGCAGCACGGACAGGGGAGAGACCCAGTACTTC.

This clonotype appeared a few times. This chain connects TRBV12-3 or TRBV12-4 to TRBJ2-4; D is unresolved. V gave up 2 bases and J gave up 0 bases, with 8 bases separating them. The CDR3 is 15 amino acids. In DNA form, the CDR3 reads TGTGCCAGCAGTTTATCCGCTCTAGCCAAAAACATTCAGTACTTC. Amino acids: CASSLSALAKNIQYF.

The table lists this clonotype with a few counts. The genes are TRBV4-2 and TRBJ1-3; a weak D match, TRBD1 (5 bases). V dropped 2 bases and J dropped 4 bases, with 21 bases sitting between them. Germline CDR1 is LGHNA and CDR2 is YNFKEQ. This CDR3 has 18 amino acids. The CDR3 here is CASSQPLGSGIKGNTIYF. The CDR3 DNA follows: TGTGCCAGCAGCCAACCTCTGGGCTCAGGGATAAAAGGAAACACCATATATTTT.

The chain is built from TRBV6-6 and TRBJ1-4, with D uncertain. V lost 5 bases and J lost 4, with 23 bases in between. The CDR3 is 18 residues long. Germline CDR1 is MNHNY and CDR2 is SVGAGI (reference sequence). The CDR3 sequence: CASSPNGPTVWVNEKLFF. The CDR3 region has the DNA TGTGCCAGCAGTCCTAATGGTCCCACAGTATGGGTTAATGAAAAACTGTTTTTT.

V and J are TRBV7-6 and TRBJ2-4; 8 nucleotides match TRBD2. V was clipped by 3 bases and J by 8 bases; unmatched bases: 9. This CDR3 is 15 amino acids long. The germline gives CDR1 SGHVS, CDR2 FNYEAQ. The CDR3 region is CASSFSAGAGDIQYF. In nucleotides, the CDR3 is TGTGCCAGCAGCTTCTCAGCGGGAGCGGGGGACATTCAGTACTTC.

The V and J genes are TRBV6-5 and TRBJ2-7, with D hard to call. The length of the CDR3 is 14 residues. The V end was cut by 0 bases, the J end by 6 bases, with 12 bases between. Germline V CDR1 and CDR2: MNHEY, SVGAGI. CDR3 coding DNA: TGTGCCAGCAGTTACTCCTCCTTGGCCCTCGAGCAGTACTTC. This sequence encodes CASSYSSLALEQYF.